One T cell receptor beta chain is described in this entry. This entry is derived from a study of CD8+ T cells in alopecia areata. cDNA prepared by RNA extraction and subsequent reverse transcription served as the template for sequencing. Sequencing used immunoSEQ multiplex PCR; TCRdb keeps in-frame clones, though not all of them. The sample carries 130,000 to 150,000 clones, around 86% recorded once. In germline, CDR1 is WNHNN, CDR2 SYGVQD (reference sequence). This CDR3 spans 13 amino acids. The TCR was taken from a human donor with alopecia areata. Specimen: CD8+ T cells sorted from blood, collected at week 0. This chain connects TRBV10-1 to TRBJ1-5; D is perhaps TRBD1 (5 bases). CDR3 sequence reads: CAYQGGGNQPQHF. CDR3 DNA: TGCGCTTATCAGGGTGGCGGCAATCAGCCCCAGCATTTT.